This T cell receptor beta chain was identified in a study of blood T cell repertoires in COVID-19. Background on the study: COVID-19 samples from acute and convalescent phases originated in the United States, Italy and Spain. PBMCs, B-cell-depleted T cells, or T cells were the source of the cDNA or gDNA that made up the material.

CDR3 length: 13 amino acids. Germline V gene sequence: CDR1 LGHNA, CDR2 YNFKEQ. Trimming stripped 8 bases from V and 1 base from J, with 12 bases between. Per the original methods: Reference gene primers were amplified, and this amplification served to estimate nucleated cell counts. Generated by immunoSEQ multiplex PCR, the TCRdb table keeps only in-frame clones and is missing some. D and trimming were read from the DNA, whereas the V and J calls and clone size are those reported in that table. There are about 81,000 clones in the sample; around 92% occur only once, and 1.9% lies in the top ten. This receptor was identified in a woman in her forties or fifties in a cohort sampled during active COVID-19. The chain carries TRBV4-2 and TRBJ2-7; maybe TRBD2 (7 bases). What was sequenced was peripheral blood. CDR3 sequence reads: CASGEGGSYEQYF. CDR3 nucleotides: TGTGCCAGCGGCGAGGGGGGGTCCTACGAGCAGTACTTC.